The 26 T cell receptor beta chains listed next were all sequenced from one sample in a study of identical twins. MiXCR, applied by TCRdb to the 5' RACE reads, yields one record per CDR3 protein. This sample carries 550,000 to 800,000 distinct CDR3 sequences, just over 7% of them seen once, and the ten largest clones take 1.5% to 2%. Separately, the same data were catalogued under a study of yellow fever vaccine responses in identical twins.

The sample was PBMCs. The receptor set was obtained from a woman aged 18 to 35 in good health.

A single count supports this clonotype. This could be a read error, since a much larger clone is one nucleotide away. The rearrangement links TRBV4-1 to TRBJ2-1; 11 nucleotides align to TRBD2. The CDR3 consists of 16 residues. Germline V CDR1 and CDR2: MGHRA, YSYEKL. CDR3 DNA sequence: TGCGCCAGCAGCCAATCCGGGACTAGCGGATACAATGAGCAGTCCTTC. Translating it yields CASSQSGTSGYNEQSF.

This clonotype has more than one count but fewer than ten. This chain uses TRBV10-3 with TRBJ1-6; D possibly corresponds to TRBD1 (5 bases). Trimming removed 6 bases at V and 6 bases at J, with 12 bases between. The CDR3 spans 14 residues. Germline V CDR1 and CDR2: ENHRY, SYGVKD. The CDR3 loop is CAISQGTGNSPLHF. In DNA form, the CDR3 reads TGTGCCATCAGCCAGGGTACTGGTAATTCACCCCTCCACTTT.

In this sample, this clonotype turned up many times. The V gene is TRBV4-1, the J gene TRBJ1-3; TRBD1 aligns across 11 bases. After removal of 3 bases from V and 4 bases from J, the junction contained 8 bases not matched to a gene. The CDR3 contains 17 residues. From germline, CDR1 is MGHRA and CDR2 YSYEKL. Here the CDR3 DNA reads TGCGCCAGCAGCCATACCGGGACAGGGGGGTCCGGAAACACCATATATTTT. As protein: CASSHTGTGGSGNTIYF.

This clonotype appeared a few times. The chain combines TRBV12-3 or TRBV12-4 with TRBJ1-4, with D unclear. Trimming took 2 bases from V and 10 from J, leaving 11 bases between them. The CDR3 runs to 13 residues. CDR3 coding DNA: TGTGCCAGCAGTTTAAGGGAAGGAGGAAAACTGTTTTTT. This sequence encodes CASSLREGGKLFF.

This clonotype has more than one count but fewer than ten. This chain connects TRBV7-6 to TRBJ2-1; 13 nucleotides match TRBD2. Germline V gene sequence: CDR1 SGHVS, CDR2 FNYEAQ. The V gene end was trimmed by 5 bases and the J gene end by 8 bases; junction bases not matched to a gene: 9. The CDR3 consists of 16 residues. The CDR3 DNA follows: TGTGCCAGCAGCCTAAAACTAGCGGGAGGGAGGTATGAGCAGTTCTTC. As protein: CASSLKLAGGRYEQFF.

This clonotype was seen repeatedly, ten times or more. The chain uses TRBV6-5 and TRBJ1-2; possibly TRBD1 for D (6 bases). The V end lost 4 bases, the J end lost 4 bases, and 13 bases lay between the germline ends. Looked up from germline, CDR1 is MNHEY and CDR2 is SVGAGI. The CDR3 sequence is 14 residues long. The CDR3 sequence is CASSSSRDTYGYTF. The CDR3 DNA sequence: TGTGCCAGCAGTTCAAGCCGGGACACCTATGGCTACACCTTC.

There are a few counts of this clonotype. This sequence joins TRBV4-2 and TRBJ2-1; tentative D call: TRBD1 (5 bases). The CDR3 runs 16 residues. Looked up from germline, CDR1 is LGHNA and CDR2 is YNFKEQ. The V end was cut by 0 bases, the J end by 3 bases, with 12 bases between. As DNA, the CDR3 is TGTGCCAGCAGCCAAGATTTCCTCGACAGCTACAATGAGCAGTTCTTC. Its protein product is CASSQDFLDSYNEQFF.

The rearrangement uses TRBV19 and TRBJ2-1; 7 bases are shared with TRBD1. V was pared by 0 bases and J by 5 bases, with 10 bases of the junction left unmatched. From germline, CDR1 is LNHDA and CDR2 SQIVND (reference sequence). CDR3 length: 17 amino acids. The CDR3, as DNA: TGTGCCAGTAGTATAGACCCGACAGGGAGTATCCACAATGAGCAGTTCTTC. It codes for CASSIDPTGSIHNEQFF.

The chain combines TRBV5-1 with TRBJ1-1, with D uncertain. Trimming removed 5 bases from V and 4 bases from J, with 15 bases in between. The CDR3 spans 14 residues. Germline assignment: CDR1 SGHRS and CDR2 YFSETQ. CDR3 residues: CASRSSSSSTEAFF. CDR3 coding DNA: TGCGCCAGCAGGTCGTCCAGTAGCTCCACTGAAGCTTTCTTT.

This clonotype was seen only a few times. The gene calls are TRBV20-1 and TRBJ2-5; a weak D match, TRBD2 (7 bases). The V and J ends lost 0 bases and 2 bases respectively, with 13 bases between them. Germline V lookup: CDR1 DFQATT, CDR2 SNEGSKA (reference sequence). The CDR3 spans 15 residues. The CDR3, as DNA: TGCAGTGCTAGAGATCGGCGGGGGCCTCAAGAGACCCAGTACTTC. This translates into CSARDRRGPQETQYF.

The rearrangement joins TRBV7-6 to TRBJ2-2, with TRBD1 matching 10 bases. The CDR3 totals 17 residues. Germline V gives CDR1 SGHVS, CDR2 FNYEAQ. V was clipped by 5 bases and J by 1 base; unmatched bases: 7. In nucleotides, the CDR3 is TGTGCCAGCAGCACGGGGACAGGGGATCTGAACACCGGGGAGCTGTTTTTT. Its translation: CASSTGTGDLNTGELFF.

This clonotype occurred many times. The rearrangement joins TRBV24-1 to TRBJ2-5, with TRBD1 identical over 11 bases. V trimming: 2 bases; J trimming: 5 bases; junction bases outside the gene matches: 9. CDR3 length equals 17 residues. CDR1 is KGHDR and CDR2 is SFDVKD in the germline V gene. This CDR3 is CATSDSQDRGRVETQYF. CDR3 coding DNA: TGTGCCACCAGTGATTCGCAGGACAGGGGGCGCGTGGAGACCCAGTACTTC.

This clonotype was seen repeatedly, ten times or more. The chain recombines TRBV5-1 with TRBJ1-3, with D uncertain. Germline V gene data show CDR1 as SGHRS and CDR2 as YFSETQ. The CDR3 has 14 residues. The germline V and J ends were trimmed by 0 bases and 4 bases, with 8 bases remaining between them. CDR3 in amino acids: CASSLEDGGNTIYF. CDR3 coding DNA: TGCGCCAGCAGCTTGGAGGATGGGGGAAACACCATATATTTT.

This clonotype was counted at least ten times. This chain joins TRBV13 and TRBJ2-7; TRBD1 aligns across 8 bases. Looked up from germline, CDR1 is PRHDT and CDR2 is FYEKMQ (reference sequence). CDR3 length: 14 residues. V was pared by 2 bases and J by 3 bases, with 3 bases of the junction left unmatched. CDR3 bases: TGTGCCAGCAGCTTAAGGGGGACAGGCTACGAGCAGTACGTC. This translates into CASSLRGTGYEQYV.

This clonotype was counted many times. V is TRBV10-3 and J is TRBJ2-3, with 12 bases matching TRBD2. The CDR3 spans 19 residues. Germline V gives CDR1 ENHRY, CDR2 SYGVKD. J gave up 1 base and V 4 bases, and 12 bases lay outside the gene matches. The CDR3, as DNA: TGTGCCATCAGTGCGATGACTAGCGGGAGTGTAAAAGGCACAGATACGCAGTATTTT. It is translated as CAISAMTSGSVKGTDTQYF.

This clonotype was recorded a few times. This chain joins TRBV28 and TRBJ1-4, with 7 positions matching TRBD1. V shed 6 bases and J 8 bases; nucleotides not matched to a gene: 21. The CDR3 is 18 residues long. Germline V lookup: CDR1 MDHEN, CDR2 SYDVKM. CDR3 sequence reads: CASSFPDRVEGNWEKLFF. CDR3 nucleotide sequence: TGTGCCAGCAGCTTCCCTGACAGGGTCGAGGGTAATTGGGAAAAACTGTTTTTT. Full variable domain (missing parts from reference TRBV28 and TRBJ1-4): DVKVTQSSRYLVKRTGEKVFLECVQDMDHENMFWYRQDPGLGLRLIYFSYDVKMKEKGDIPEGYSVSREKKERFSLILESASTNQTSMYLCASSFPDRVEGNWEKLFFGSGTQLSVL.

This clonotype was detected a few times. This chain links TRBV3-1 with TRBJ1-6; 9 nucleotides align to TRBD1. The CDR3 covers 17 residues. V shed 5 bases and J 7 bases; nucleotides not matched to a gene: 12. Germline loops: CDR1 LGHDT, CDR2 YNNKEL (reference sequence). The CDR3 loop is CASSAGQGMNWNSPLHF. CDR3 sequence (DNA): TGTGCCAGCAGCGCGGGACAGGGAATGAATTGGAATTCACCCCTCCACTTT.

This clonotype turned up a few times. This sequence joins TRBV5-5 and TRBJ1-2; possible D gene TRBD1, 6 bases. CDR3 length equals 15 residues. Deletions cut 4 bases from V and 4 bases from J, with 17 bases between. Germline V lookup: CDR1 SGHKS, CDR2 YYEKEE (reference sequence). In nucleotides, the CDR3 is TGTGCCAGCAGCCTGACAACAGGGACTAGCTATGGCTACACCTTC. Translating it yields CASSLTTGTSYGYTF.

This clonotype has a handful of counts. The chain links TRBV6-5 to TRBJ2-1, with TRBD2 matching over 7 bases. Trimming removed 2 bases from V and 5 bases from J; junction bases left unmatched: 12. The CDR3 has 17 amino acids. Germline CDR1 is MNHEY and CDR2 is SVGAGI. The CDR3 protein is CASSYRTSATGHNEQFF. The DNA of the CDR3 is TGTGCCAGCAGTTACCGTACTAGCGCCACTGGTCACAATGAGCAGTTCTTC.

This clonotype was seen many times. The J gene is TRBJ2-1, the V gene TRBV11-2; 11 bases match TRBD1. The germline V gene has CDR1 SGHAT and CDR2 FQNNGV. The CDR3 consists of 15 residues. V lost 4 bases, J lost 5 bases, and 4 bases stayed unmatched. The CDR3 spells CASSSGQGADNEQFF. The DNA of the CDR3 is TGTGCCAGCAGCTCCGGACAGGGGGCGGACAATGAGCAGTTCTTC.

This clonotype was counted only a few times. This sequence joins TRBV5-5 and TRBJ2-1; a weak D match, TRBD2 (5 bases). Trimming removed 0 bases at V and 7 bases at J, with 17 bases between. CDR1 SGHKS and CDR2 YYEKEE come from the germline V gene (reference sequence). The CDR3 is 16 residues long. CDR3 protein: CASSLASVASVNEQFF. The CDR3 nucleotides read TGTGCCAGCAGCTTGGCCTCGGTAGCGTCGGTGAATGAGCAGTTCTTC.

CDR3 DNA sequence: TGCAGTGCTAGAGATGGTGGGGCCTATGGCTACACCTTC. Translation: CSARDGGAYGYTF. This rearrangement joins TRBV20-1 to TRBJ1-2; TRBD1 might be the D (5 bases). Germline V CDR1 and CDR2: DFQATT, SNEGSKA (reference sequence). V shed 0 bases and J shed 4 bases, with 9 bases lying between them. The CDR3 totals 13 residues.

At least ten counts were recorded for this clonotype. V gene TRBV12-3 or TRBV12-4 combines with J gene TRBJ1-5; D may be TRBD1 (5 bases). V gave up 3 bases and J gave up 6 bases, with 9 bases separating them. The CDR3 is made up of 13 amino acids. The CDR3 here is CASSFGAGQPQHF. The CDR3 DNA follows: TGTGCCAGCAGTTTCGGGGCGGGTCAGCCCCAGCATTTT.

This clonotype was counted only a few times. The chain uses TRBV3-1 and TRBJ2-1; 8 bases are shared with TRBD2. The CDR3 runs to 14 residues. The junction had 11 bases not matched to a gene; V was cut back by 7 bases and J by 9 bases. The germline V gene encodes CDR1 LGHDT and CDR2 YNNKEL (reference sequence). CDR3 bases: TGTGCCAGCACCTCCGGGACTAGACGGCTTGAGCAGTTCTTC. Translation gives CASTSGTRRLEQFF.

The chain joins TRBV5-6 to TRBJ2-3; 8 nucleotides align to TRBD1. V was pared by 2 bases and J by 6 bases, with 5 bases of the junction left unmatched. This CDR3 has 14 amino acids. Germline CDR1 and CDR2: SGHDT and YYEEEE. CDR3 in amino acids: CASSFRGQGDTQYF. CDR3 in DNA: TGTGCCAGCAGCTTCAGGGGGCAGGGGGATACGCAGTATTTT.

The chain carries TRBV6-5 and TRBJ2-4; D may be TRBD2 (5 bases). Trimming pared 0 bases from V and 4 bases from J, leaving 16 bases between. Germline CDR1 is MNHEY and CDR2 is SVGAGI. The CDR3 has 17 amino acids. CDR3 DNA: TGTGCCAGCAGTTACTCCAGCGGCCCTGTTGCGAAAAACATTCAGTACTTC. Protein: CASSYSSGPVAKNIQYF.